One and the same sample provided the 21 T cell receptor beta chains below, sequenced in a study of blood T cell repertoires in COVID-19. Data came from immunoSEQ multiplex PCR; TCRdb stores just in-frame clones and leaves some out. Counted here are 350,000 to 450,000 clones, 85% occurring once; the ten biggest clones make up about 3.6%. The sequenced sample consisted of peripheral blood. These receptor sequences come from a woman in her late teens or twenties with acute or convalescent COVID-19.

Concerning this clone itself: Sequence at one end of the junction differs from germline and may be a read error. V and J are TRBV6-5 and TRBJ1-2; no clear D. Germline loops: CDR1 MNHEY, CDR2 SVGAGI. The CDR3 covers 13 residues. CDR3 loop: CAGSRDTTYGYTF. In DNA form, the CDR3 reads TGTGCCGGCAGCCGCGACACCACCTATGGCTACACCTTC.

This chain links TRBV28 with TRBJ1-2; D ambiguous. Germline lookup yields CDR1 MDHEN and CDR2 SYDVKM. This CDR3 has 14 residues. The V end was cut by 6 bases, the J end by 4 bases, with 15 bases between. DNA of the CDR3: TGTGCCAGCAGCCTTGGCCAACAGCTCTATGGCTACACCTTC. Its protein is CASSLGQQLYGYTF.

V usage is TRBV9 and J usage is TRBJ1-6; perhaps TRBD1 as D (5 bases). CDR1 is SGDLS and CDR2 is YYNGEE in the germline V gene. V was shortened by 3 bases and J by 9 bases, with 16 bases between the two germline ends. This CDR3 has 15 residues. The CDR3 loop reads CASSEDALQGSPLHF. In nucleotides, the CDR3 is TGTGCCAGCAGCGAGGACGCACTCCAGGGTTCACCCCTCCACTTT.

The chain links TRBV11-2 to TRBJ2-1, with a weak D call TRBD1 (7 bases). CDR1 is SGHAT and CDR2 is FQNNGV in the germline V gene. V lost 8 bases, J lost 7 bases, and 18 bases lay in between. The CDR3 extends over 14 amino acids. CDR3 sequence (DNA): TGTGCCAGCCCTAGTCGCTCAGGGGGGAATGAGCAGTTCTTC. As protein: CASPSRSGGNEQFF. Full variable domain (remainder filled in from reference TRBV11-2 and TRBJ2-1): EAGVAQSPRYKIIEKRQSVAFWCNPISGHATLYWYQQILGQGPKLLIQFQNNGVVDDSQLPKDRFSAERLKGVDSTLKIQPAKLEDSAVYLCASPSRSGGNEQFFGPGTRLTVL.

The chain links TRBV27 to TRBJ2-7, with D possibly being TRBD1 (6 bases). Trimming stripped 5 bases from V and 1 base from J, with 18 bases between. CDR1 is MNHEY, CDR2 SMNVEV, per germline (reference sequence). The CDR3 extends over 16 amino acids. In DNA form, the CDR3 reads TGTGCCAGCAGTCGGTGGGGGCCGGAGAGATCCTACGAGCAGTACTTC. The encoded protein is CASSRWGPERSYEQYF.

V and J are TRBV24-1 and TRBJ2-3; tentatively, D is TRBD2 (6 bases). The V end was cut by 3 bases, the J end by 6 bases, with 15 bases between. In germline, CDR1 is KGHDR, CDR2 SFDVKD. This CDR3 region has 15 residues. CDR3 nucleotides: TGTGCCACCAGTGATCGGGCGGGACCGTCCGATACGCAGTATTTT. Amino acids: CATSDRAGPSDTQYF.

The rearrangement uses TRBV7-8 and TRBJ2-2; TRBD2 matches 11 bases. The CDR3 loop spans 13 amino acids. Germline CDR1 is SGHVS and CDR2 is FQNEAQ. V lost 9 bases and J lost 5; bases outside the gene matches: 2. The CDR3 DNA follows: TGTGCCAGTAGCGGGAGGGTTACCGGGGAGCTGTTTTTT. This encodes CASSGRVTGELFF. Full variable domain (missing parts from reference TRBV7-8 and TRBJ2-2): GAGVSQSPRYKVAKRGQDVALRCDPISGHVSLFWYQQALGQGPEFLTYFQNEAQLDKSGLPSDRFFAERPEGSVSTLKIQRTQQEDSAVYLCASSGRVTGELFFGEGSRLTVL.

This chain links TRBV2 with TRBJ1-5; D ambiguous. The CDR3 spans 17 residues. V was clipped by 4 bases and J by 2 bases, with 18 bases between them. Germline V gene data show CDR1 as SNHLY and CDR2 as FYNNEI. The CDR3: CASSGRVIRVGNQPQHF. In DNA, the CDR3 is TGTGCCAGCAGTGGGAGGGTCATCCGAGTAGGCAATCAGCCCCAGCATTTT.

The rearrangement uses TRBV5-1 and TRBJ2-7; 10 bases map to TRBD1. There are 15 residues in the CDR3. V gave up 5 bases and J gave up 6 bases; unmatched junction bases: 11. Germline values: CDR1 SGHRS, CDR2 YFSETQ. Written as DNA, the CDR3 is TGCGCCAGCAGGCCGACGACAGGGGGCATAGGCGAGCAGTACTTC. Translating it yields CASRPTTGGIGEQYF.

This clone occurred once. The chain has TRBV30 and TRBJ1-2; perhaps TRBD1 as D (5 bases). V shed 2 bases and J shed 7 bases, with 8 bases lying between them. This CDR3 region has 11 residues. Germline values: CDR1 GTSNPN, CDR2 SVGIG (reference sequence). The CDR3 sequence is CAWSRGSGYTF. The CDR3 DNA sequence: TGTGCCTGGAGTCGGGGGAGTGGCTACACCTTC.

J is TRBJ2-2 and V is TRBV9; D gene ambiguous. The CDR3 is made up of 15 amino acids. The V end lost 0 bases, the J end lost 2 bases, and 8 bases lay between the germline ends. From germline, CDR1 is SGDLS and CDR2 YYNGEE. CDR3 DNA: TGTGCCAGCAGCGTAGGCGGCAGTAACACCGGGGAGCTGTTTTTT. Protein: CASSVGGSNTGELFF.

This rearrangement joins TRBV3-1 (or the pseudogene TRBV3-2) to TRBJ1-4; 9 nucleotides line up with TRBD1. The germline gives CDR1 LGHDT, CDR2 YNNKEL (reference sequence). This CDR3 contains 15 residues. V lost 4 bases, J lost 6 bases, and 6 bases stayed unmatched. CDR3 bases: TGTGCCAGCAGCCGGACGACAGGGGGGGATGAAAAACTGTTTTTT. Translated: CASSRTTGGDEKLFF.

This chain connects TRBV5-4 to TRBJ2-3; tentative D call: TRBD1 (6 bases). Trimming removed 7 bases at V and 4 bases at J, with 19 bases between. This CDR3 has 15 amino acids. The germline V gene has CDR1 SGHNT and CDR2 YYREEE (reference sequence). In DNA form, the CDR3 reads TGTGCCAGCTCCTCCGGGACAAGGGGATCAGATACGCAGTATTTT. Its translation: CASSSGTRGSDTQYF.

The CDR3 sequence: CATSSAVAGGTEAFF. The CDR3 DNA reads as TGTGCCACCAGCAGCGCTGTGGCAGGCGGGACTGAAGCTTTCTTT. The chain recombines TRBV15 with TRBJ1-1; D is ambiguous. Trimming took 3 bases from V and 5 from J, leaving 16 bases between them. The CDR3 totals 15 residues. From germline, CDR1 is LNHNV and CDR2 YYDKDF (reference sequence).

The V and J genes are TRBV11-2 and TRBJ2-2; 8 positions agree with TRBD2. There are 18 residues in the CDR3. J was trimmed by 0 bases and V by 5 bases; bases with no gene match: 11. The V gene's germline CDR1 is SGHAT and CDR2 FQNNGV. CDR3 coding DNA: TGTGCCAGCAGCCCTAGCAGCGGGGGAATCGCGAACACCGGGGAGCTGTTTTTT. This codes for CASSPSSGGIANTGELFF.

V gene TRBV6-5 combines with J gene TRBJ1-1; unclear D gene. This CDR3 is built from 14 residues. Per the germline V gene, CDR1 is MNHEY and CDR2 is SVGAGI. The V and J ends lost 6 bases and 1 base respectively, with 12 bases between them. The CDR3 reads CASRLKPGNTEAFF. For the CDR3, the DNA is TGTGCCAGCAGACTCAAACCGGGGAACACTGAAGCTTTCTTT.

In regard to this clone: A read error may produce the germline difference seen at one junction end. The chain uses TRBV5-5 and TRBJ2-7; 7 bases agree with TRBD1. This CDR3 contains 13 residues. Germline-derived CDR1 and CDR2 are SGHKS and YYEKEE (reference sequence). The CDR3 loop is CASSPETDREEDF. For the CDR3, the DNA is TGTGCCAGCAGCCCCGAGACCGACAGGGAAGAGGACTTC. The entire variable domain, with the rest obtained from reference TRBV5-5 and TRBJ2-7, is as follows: DAGVTQSPTHLIKTRGQQVTLRCSPISGHKSVSWYQQVLGQGPQFIFQYYEKEERGRGNFPDRFSARQFPNYSSELNVNALLLGDSALYLCASSPETDREEDFGPGTRLTVT.

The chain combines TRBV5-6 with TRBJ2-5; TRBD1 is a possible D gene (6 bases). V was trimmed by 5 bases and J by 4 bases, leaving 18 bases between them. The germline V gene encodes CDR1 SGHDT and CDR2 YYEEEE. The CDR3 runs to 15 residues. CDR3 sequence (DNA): TGTGCCAGCAGTTACACCCCGACCAGGGGAGAGACCCAGTACTTC. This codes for CASSYTPTRGETQYF.

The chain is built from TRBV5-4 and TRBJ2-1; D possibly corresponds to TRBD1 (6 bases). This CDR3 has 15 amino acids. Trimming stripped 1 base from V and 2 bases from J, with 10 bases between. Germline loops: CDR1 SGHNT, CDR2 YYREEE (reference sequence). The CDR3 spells CASSLTGHTYNEQFF. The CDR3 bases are TGTGCCAGCAGCTTGACGGGACACACCTACAATGAGCAGTTCTTC.

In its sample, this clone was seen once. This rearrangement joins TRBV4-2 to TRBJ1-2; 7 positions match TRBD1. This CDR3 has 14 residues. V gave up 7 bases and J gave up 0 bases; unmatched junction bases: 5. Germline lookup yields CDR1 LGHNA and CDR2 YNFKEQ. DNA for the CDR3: TGTGCCAGCAATACGGGGACAGCTAACTATGGCTACACCTTC. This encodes CASNTGTANYGYTF.

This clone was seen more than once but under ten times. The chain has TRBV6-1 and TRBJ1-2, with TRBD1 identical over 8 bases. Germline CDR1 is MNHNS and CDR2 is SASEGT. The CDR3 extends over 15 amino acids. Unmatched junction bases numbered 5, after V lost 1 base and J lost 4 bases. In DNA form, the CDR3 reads TGTGCCAGCAGTGAAGTCCCAGGGGGCGGCTATGGCTACACCTTC. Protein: CASSEVPGGGYGYTF.